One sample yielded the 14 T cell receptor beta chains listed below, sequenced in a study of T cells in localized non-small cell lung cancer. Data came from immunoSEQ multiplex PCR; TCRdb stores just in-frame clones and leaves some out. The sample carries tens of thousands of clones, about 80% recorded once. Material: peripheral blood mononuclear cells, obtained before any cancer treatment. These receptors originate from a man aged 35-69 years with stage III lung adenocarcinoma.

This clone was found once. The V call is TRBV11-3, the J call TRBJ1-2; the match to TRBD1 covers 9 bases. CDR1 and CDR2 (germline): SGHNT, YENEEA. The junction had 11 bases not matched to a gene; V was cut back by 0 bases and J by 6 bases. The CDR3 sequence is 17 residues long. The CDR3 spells CASSLERRDREANGYTF. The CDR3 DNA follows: TGTGCCAGCAGCTTAGAAAGGCGGGACAGGGAGGCCAATGGCTACACCTTC.

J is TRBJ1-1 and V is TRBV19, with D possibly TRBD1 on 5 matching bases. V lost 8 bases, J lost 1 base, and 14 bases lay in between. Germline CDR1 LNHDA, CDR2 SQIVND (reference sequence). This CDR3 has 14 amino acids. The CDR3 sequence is CASVPRVGNTEAFF. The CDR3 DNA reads TGTGCCAGTGTCCCCAGGGTCGGGAACACTGAAGCTTTCTTT. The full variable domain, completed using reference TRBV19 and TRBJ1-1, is DGGITQSPKYLFRKEGQNVTLSCEQNLNHDAMYWYRQDPGQGLRLIYYSQIVNDFQKGDIAEGYSVSREKKESFPLTVTSAQKNPTAFYLCASVPRVGNTEAFFGQGTRLTVV.

For the CDR3, the DNA is TGCGCCAGCAGTGACACGGCGGGGGGAGAGACCCAGTACTTC. Amino acid sequence: CASSDTAGGETQYF. The chain uses TRBV10-1 and TRBJ2-5; 8 bases fit TRBD2. This CDR3 region has 14 residues. V trimming: 3 bases; J trimming: 4 bases; junction bases outside the gene matches: 4. Germline CDR1 and CDR2: WNHNN and SYGVQD (reference sequence).

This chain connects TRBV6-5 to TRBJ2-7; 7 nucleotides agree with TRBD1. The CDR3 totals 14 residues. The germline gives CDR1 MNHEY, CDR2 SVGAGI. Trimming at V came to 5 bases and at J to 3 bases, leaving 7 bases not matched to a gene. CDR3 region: CASSETGSSYEQYF. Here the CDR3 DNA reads TGTGCCAGCAGTGAGACAGGGTCAAGCTACGAGCAGTACTTC.

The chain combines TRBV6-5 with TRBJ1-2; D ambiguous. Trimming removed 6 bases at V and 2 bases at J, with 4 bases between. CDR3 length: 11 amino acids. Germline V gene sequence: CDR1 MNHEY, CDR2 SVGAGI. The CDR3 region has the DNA TGTGCCAGCAGCTACAACTATGGCTACACCTTC. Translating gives CASSYNYGYTF.

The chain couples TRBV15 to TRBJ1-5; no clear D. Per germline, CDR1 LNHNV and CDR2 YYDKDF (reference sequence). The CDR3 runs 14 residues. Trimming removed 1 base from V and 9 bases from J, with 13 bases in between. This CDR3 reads CATSRGTPGSPQHF. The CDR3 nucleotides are TGTGCCACCAGCAGAGGGACCCCCGGATCGCCCCAGCATTTT. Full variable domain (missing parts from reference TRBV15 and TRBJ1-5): DAMVIQNPRYQVTQFGKPVTLSCSQTLNHNVMYWYQQKSSQAPKLLFHYYDKDFNNEADTPDNFQSRRPNTSFCFLDIRSPGLGDTAMYLCATSRGTPGSPQHFGDGTRLSIL.

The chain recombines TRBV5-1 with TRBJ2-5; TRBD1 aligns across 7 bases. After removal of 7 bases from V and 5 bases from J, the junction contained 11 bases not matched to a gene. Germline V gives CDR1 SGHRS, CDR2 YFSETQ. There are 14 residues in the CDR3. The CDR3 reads CASGDSTWGETQYF. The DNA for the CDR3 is TGCGCCAGCGGGGACAGTACCTGGGGGGAGACCCAGTACTTC.

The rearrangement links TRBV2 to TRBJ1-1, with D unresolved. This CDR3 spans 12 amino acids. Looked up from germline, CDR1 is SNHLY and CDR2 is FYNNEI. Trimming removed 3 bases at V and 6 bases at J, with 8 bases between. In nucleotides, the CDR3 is TGTGCCAGCAGTGACACGAGGGCTGAAGCTTTCTTT. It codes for CASSDTRAEAFF.

CDR3 loop: CASSPPRSGANVLTF. The CDR3 DNA follows: TGTGCCAGCAGCCCTCCCCGCTCTGGGGCCAACGTCCTGACTTTC. V and J are TRBV28 and TRBJ2-6; D gene uncertain. Germline V gene data show CDR1 as MDHEN and CDR2 as SYDVKM. The CDR3 covers 15 residues. Trimming shortened V by 6 bases and J by 0 bases, and 9 bases separated the two germline ends.

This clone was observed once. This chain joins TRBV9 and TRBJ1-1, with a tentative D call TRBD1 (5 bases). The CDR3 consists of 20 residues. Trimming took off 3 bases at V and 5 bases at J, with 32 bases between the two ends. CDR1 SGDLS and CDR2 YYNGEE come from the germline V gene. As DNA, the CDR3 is TGTGCCAGCAGCGAGGGACTGAGGGGCCCTAGTTGGGGTACGAAGACTGAAGCTTTCTTT. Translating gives CASSEGLRGPSWGTKTEAFF.

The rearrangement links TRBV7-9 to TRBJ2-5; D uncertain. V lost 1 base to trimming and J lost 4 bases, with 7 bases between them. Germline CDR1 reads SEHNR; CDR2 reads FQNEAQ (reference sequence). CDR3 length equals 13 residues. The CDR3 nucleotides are TGTGCCAGCAGCTTAGACCCTCGAGAGACCCAGTACTTC. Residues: CASSLDPRETQYF.

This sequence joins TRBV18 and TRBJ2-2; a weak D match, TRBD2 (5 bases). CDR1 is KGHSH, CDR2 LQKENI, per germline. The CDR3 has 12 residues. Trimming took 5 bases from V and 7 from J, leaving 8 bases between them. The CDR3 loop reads CASSTRDGELFF. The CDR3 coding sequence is TGTGCCAGCTCAACTAGGGACGGGGAGCTGTTTTTT.

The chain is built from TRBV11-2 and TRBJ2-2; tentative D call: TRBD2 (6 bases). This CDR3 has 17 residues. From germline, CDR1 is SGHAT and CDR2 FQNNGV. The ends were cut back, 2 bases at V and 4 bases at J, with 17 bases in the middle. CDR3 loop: CASSLSVAAPVTGELFF. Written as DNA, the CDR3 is TGTGCCAGCAGCTTATCGGTAGCGGCCCCGGTCACCGGGGAGCTGTTTTTT.

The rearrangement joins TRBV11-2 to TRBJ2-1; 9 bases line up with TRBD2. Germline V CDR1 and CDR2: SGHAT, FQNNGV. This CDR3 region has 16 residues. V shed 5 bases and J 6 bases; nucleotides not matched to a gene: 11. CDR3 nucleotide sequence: TGTGCCAGCAGCCAAGGTACAGCGGGAGGCCTCAATGAGCAGTTCTTC. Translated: CASSQGTAGGLNEQFF.